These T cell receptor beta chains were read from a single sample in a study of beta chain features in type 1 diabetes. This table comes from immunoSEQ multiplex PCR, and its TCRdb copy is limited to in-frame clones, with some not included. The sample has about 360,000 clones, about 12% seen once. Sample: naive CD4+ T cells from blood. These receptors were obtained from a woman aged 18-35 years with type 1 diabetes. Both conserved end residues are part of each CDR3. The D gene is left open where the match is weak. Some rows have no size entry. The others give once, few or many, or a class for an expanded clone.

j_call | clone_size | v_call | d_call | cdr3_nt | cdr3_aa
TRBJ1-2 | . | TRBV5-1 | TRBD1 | TGCGCCAGCAGCTTGGGGCAGGGGGATGGCTACACCTTC | CASSLGQGDGYTF
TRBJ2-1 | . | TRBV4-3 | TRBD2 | TGCGCCAGCAGCCAAGACGTTGGAGCGGGGGGCATGTACAATGAGCAGTTCTTC | CASSQDVGAGGMYNEQFF
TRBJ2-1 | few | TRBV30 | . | TGTGCCTGGGGTGACGAGTATTACAATGAGCAGTTCTTC | CAWGDEYYNEQFF
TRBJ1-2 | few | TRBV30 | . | TGTGCCTGGAGTCAAAGGCGGGAGGGAGGCTACACCTTC | CAWSQRREGGYTF
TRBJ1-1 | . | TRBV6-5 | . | TGTGCCAGCAGTTACCAGAATGAAGCTTTCTTT | CASSYQNEAFF
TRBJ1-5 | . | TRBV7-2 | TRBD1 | TGTGCCAGCAGCCCACAGGGGATCGGCAATCAGCCCCAGCATTTT | CASSPQGIGNQPQHF
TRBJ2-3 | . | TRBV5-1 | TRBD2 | TGCGCCAGCAGCCCCGGATATAGCGGGGGGGCTGCCGCAGATACGCAGTATTTT | CASSPGYSGGAAADTQYF
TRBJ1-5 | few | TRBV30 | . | TGTGCCTGGAGCACCCCGTCGGGTAGCAATCAGCCCCAGCATTTT | CAWSTPSGSNQPQHF
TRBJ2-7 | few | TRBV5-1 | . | TGCGCCAGCAGCCGGGGGTCCTACGAGCAGTACTTC | CASSRGSYEQYF
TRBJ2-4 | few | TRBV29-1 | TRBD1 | TGCAGCGGACAGGGCGGCTGGGACATTCAGTACTTC | CSGQGGWDIQYF
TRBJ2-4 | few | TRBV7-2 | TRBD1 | TGTGCCAGCAGCTCCGGAAGGGGGCAGGGACGAAACATTCAGTACTTC | CASSSGRGQGRNIQYF
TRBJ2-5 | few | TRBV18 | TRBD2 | TGTGCCAGCTCACCACCAAAACCGGGACTAACCGGGGGGACCCAGTACTTC | CASSPPKPGLTGGTQYF
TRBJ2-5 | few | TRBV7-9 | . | TGTGCCAGCAGCTATGACACGCAAGAGACCCAGTACTTC | CASSYDTQETQYF
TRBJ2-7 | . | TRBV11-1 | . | TGTGCCAGCAGCTTAGAAAGGGCAGGGGAGTCCTACGAGCAGTACTTC | CASSLERAGESYEQYF
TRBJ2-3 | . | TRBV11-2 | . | TGTGCCAGCAGCTTCCTGGGGCTGTCAGATACGCAGTATTTT | CASSFLGLSDTQYF
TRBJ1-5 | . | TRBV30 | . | TGTGCCTGGAGTGTTAGTCAGGGCGATCAGCCCCAGCATTTT | CAWSVSQGDQPQHF
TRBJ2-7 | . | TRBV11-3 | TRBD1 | TGTGCCAGCAGCCCCGGGACAGTTGACTACGAGCAGTACTTC | CASSPGTVDYEQYF
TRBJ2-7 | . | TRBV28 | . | TGTGCCAGCAGTTTAGCGGGCCTCTCCTACGAGCAGTACTTC | CASSLAGLSYEQYF
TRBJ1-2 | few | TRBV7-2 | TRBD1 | TGTGCCAGCAGCTCGGACAGGGGGAGCGGCTACACCTTC | CASSSDRGSGYTF
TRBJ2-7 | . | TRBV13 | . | TGTGCCAGCAGCCTCCACCTAGGGGGTCTCTCCGAGCAGTACTTC | CASSLHLGGLSEQYF
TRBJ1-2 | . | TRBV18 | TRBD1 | TGTGCCAGCTCACCGGACAGGGGAAACTATGGCTACACCTTC | CASSPDRGNYGYTF
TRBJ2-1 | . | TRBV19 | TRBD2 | TGTGCCAGTAGTTCCCGCGGGGGGACGCCCTATGAGCAGTTCTTC | CASSSRGGTPYEQFF
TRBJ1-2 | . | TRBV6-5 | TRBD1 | TGTGCCAGCAGTCCTCCGGGACAGGTTAATGGCTACACCTTC | CASSPPGQVNGYTF
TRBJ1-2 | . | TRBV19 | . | TGTGCCAGTAGAAGCCGGGACACCGAAAAGGCTAACTATGGCTACACCTTC | CASRSRDTEKANYGYTF
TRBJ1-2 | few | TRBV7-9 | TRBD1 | TGTGCCAGCAGCTCAGGACAGGGGACCCACTATGGCTACACCTTC | CASSSGQGTHYGYTF
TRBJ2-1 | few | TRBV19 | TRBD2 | TGTGCCAGTAACGTCCCTAGCGGGAGGAGAAATGAGCAGTTCTTC | CASNVPSGRRNEQFF
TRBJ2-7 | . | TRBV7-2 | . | TGTGCCAGCAGCGCAAGACAGGCCGCGTACGAGCAGTACTTC | CASSARQAAYEQYF